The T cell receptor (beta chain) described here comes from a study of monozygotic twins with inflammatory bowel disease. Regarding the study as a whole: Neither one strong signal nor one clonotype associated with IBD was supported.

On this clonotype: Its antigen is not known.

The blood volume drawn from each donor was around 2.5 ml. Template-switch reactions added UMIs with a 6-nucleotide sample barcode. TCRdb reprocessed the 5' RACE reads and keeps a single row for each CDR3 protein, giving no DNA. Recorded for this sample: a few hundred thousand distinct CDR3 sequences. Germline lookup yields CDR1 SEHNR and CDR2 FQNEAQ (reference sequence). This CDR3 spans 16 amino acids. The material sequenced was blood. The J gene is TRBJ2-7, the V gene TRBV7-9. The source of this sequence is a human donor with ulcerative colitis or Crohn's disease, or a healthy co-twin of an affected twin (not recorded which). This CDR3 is CASSLVYSTDIYEQYF.